One sample yielded the 3 T cell receptor beta chains listed below, sequenced in a study of T cells in Graves' hyperthyroidism and ophthalmopathy. Using RNA transcripts as the source, TCR beta CDR3 regions were amplified. Researchers ran a first-round RT-PCR on the TCR CDR3 using the HTBI primer set. A single record per CDR3 protein comes from TCRdb applying MiXCR to the multiplex PCR reads. Of around 540,000 distinct CDR3 sequences listed, around 15% are singletons. Source material: blood. These receptors originate from a woman aged 30 to 39 with Graves' ophthalmopathy.

This clonotype was seen ten or more times. The chain uses TRBV28 and TRBJ2-4; 15 bases are shared with TRBD2. In germline, CDR1 is MDHEN, CDR2 SYDVKM. V lost 6 bases, J lost 0 bases, and 15 bases stayed unmatched. The CDR3 loop spans 21 amino acids. The CDR3 bases are TGTGCCAGCAGACGCCGAGGACTAGCGGGAGGGCATCCTCTAGCCAAAAACATTCAGTACTTC. It is translated as CASRRRGLAGGHPLAKNIQYF.

This clonotype was detected ten times or more. The J gene is TRBJ1-5, the V gene TRBV6-1; D perhaps matches TRBD1 (5 bases). Trimming took off 7 bases at V and 0 bases at J, with 13 bases between the two ends. This CDR3 spans 15 amino acids. CDR1 and CDR2 (germline): MNHNS, SASEGT. The CDR3 DNA reads as TGTGCCAGCACTAGGGACCGTTATAGCAATCAGCCCCAGCATTTT. Protein: CASTRDRYSNQPQHF.

Many counts were recorded for this clonotype. The V gene is TRBV12-3 or TRBV12-4, the J gene TRBJ2-7, with 8 bases fitting TRBD1. The J segment lost 0 bases and the V segment lost 5 bases, leaving 21 bases of the junction unmatched. This CDR3 comprises 20 residues. CDR3 sequence reads: CASSQDIRGLRWGSSYEQYF. The DNA for the CDR3 is TGTGCCAGCAGTCAAGACATCAGGGGGCTCAGGTGGGGCTCCTCCTACGAGCAGTACTTC.